Presented here are 20 T cell receptor beta chains from one specimen sequenced in a study of response to subunit inactivated influenza vaccine. TCRdb re-called the RT-PCR reads through MiXCR, storing one row per CDR3 protein. The table includes roughly 650,000 distinct CDR3 sequences, around 15% detected once. The sample in question was PBMCs from blood, obtained around 14 days before vaccination. The source is a man in his fifties or sixties who received an inactivated influenza vaccine.

V usage is TRBV15 and J usage is TRBJ2-5; D not resolved. Germline V gene data show CDR1 as LNHNV and CDR2 as YYDKDF (reference sequence). The CDR3 totals 13 residues. V lost 3 bases, J lost 1 base, and 6 bases lay in between. CDR3 coding DNA: TGTGCCACCAGCAGGAGCCCCCAAGAGACCCAGTACTTC. Protein product: CATSRSPQETQYF.

This clonotype was picked up a small number of times. The chain joins TRBV7-2 to TRBJ2-3; D unclear. From germline, CDR1 is SGHTA and CDR2 FQGNSA. This CDR3 is 14 amino acids long. Trimming pared 8 bases from V and 7 bases from J, leaving 19 bases between. DNA of the CDR3: TGTGCCAGCTCTCTAGATACCGTCGTGAATACGCAGTATTTT. The encoded protein is CASSLDTVVNTQYF.

The rearrangement uses TRBV20-1 and TRBJ2-2; possible D gene TRBD2, 6 bases. The CDR3 has 13 amino acids. Germline values: CDR1 DFQATT, CDR2 SNEGSKA (reference sequence). V was trimmed by 3 bases and J by 1 base, leaving 6 bases between them. In nucleotides, the CDR3 is TGCAGTGCTAGCGGGGGGAACACCGGGGAGCTGTTTTTT. It translates to CSASGGNTGELFF.

This clonotype was counted a few times. The CDR3 carries no conserved terminal phenylalanine or tryptophan, so it likely arises from a read error. The chain combines TRBV29-1 with TRBJ2-1, with TRBD2 as a possible D gene (6 bases). Germline V gives CDR1 SQVTM, CDR2 ANQGSEA. V was shortened by 8 bases and J by 7 bases, with 21 bases between the two germline ends. The CDR3 totals 14 residues. CDR3 region: CSTPEAGRLNEQFL. Written as DNA, the CDR3 is TGCAGCACGCCAGAAGCGGGCAGGCTAAATGAGCAGTTCCTC.

J is TRBJ2-6 and V is TRBV2; D not resolved. This CDR3 comprises 16 residues. Germline-derived CDR1 and CDR2 are SNHLY and FYNNEI. V lost 3 bases, J lost 0 bases, and 9 bases lay in between. CDR3 protein: CASSDRFPSGANVLTF. CDR3 DNA: TGTGCCAGCAGTGATAGGTTTCCCTCTGGGGCCAACGTCCTGACTTTC.

This clonotype came up a few times. This may be a read error, as it is one base from a much larger clone. The chain is built from TRBV28 and TRBJ1-3; 9 bases agree with TRBD1. Germline V lookup: CDR1 MDHEN, CDR2 SYDVKM. This CDR3 has 16 residues. For the CDR3, the DNA is TGTGCCAGCAGGGGACAGGGTAACCCCTCTGAAAACACCATATATTTT. It specifies CASRGQGNPSENTIYF.

This rearrangement joins TRBV4-2 to TRBJ1-2; 10 bases align to TRBD1. This CDR3 is 14 amino acids long. Germline CDR1 LGHNA, CDR2 YNFKEQ. The ends lost 4 bases at V and 10 bases at J; junction bases unmatched: 9. DNA for the CDR3: TGTGCCAGCAGCCGGACAGGGGGACCGGGGGTCTACACCTTC. Translating gives CASSRTGGPGVYTF.

The table lists this clonotype with a few counts. The chain combines TRBV6-2 or TRBV6-3 with TRBJ1-5, with D hard to call. V lost 3 bases to trimming and J lost 6 bases, with 15 bases between them. CDR1 and CDR2 from the germline V gene are MNHEY and SVGEGT. The CDR3 spans 15 residues. The CDR3 reads CASSYLSRVGQPQHF. The CDR3 DNA sequence: TGTGCCAGCAGTTATCTCTCCCGGGTAGGTCAGCCCCAGCATTTT.

This clonotype was counted many times. The CDR3 sequence: CASSLAALTDNEQFF. DNA of the CDR3: TGCGCCAGCAGCTTGGCTGCTTTAACTGACAATGAGCAGTTCTTC. The chain employs TRBV5-1 and TRBJ2-1; D ambiguous. CDR3 size: 15 residues. Germline V gene sequence: CDR1 SGHRS, CDR2 YFSETQ. V gave up 0 bases and J gave up 5 bases, with 12 bases separating them.

This sequence joins TRBV3-1 and TRBJ2-7, with TRBD2 identical over 7 bases. Germline V gene lookup returns CDR1 LGHDT and CDR2 YNNKEL (reference sequence). With 4 bases clipped from V and 0 bases from J, the junction kept 12 bases outside the gene matches. The CDR3 covers 17 residues. CDR3 sequence reads: CASSPKIGAGDSYEQYF. The CDR3 bases are TGTGCCAGCAGCCCCAAAATAGGTGCGGGGGACTCCTACGAGCAGTACTTC.

V usage is TRBV11-2 and J usage is TRBJ2-7, with D possibly being TRBD2 (5 bases). The CDR3 runs 13 residues. V shed 0 bases and J shed 4 bases, with 7 bases lying between them. Germline V gene data show CDR1 as SGHAT and CDR2 as FQNNGV. The DNA of the CDR3 is TGTGCCAGCAGCTTAGAGGGGAGATACGAGCAGTACTTC. This codes for CASSLEGRYEQYF. The full variable domain, its missing parts supplied by reference TRBV11-2 and TRBJ2-7, is EAGVAQSPRYKIIEKRQSVAFWCNPISGHATLYWYQQILGQGPKLLIQFQNNGVVDDSQLPKDRFSAERLKGVDSTLKIQPAKLEDSAVYLCASSLEGRYEQYFGPGTRLTVT.

This chain uses TRBV5-1 with TRBJ2-3; 13 bases agree with TRBD2. Germline CDR1 and CDR2: SGHRS and YFSETQ. V shed 4 bases and J 8 bases; nucleotides not matched to a gene: 7. This CDR3 region has 15 residues. The CDR3: CASSAGTSGAVTQYF. CDR3 DNA sequence: TGCGCCAGCAGCGCAGGGACTAGCGGGGCGGTTACGCAGTATTTT.

This chain links TRBV20-1 with TRBJ2-5; perhaps D is TRBD1 or TRBD2 (5 bases each). This CDR3 region has 12 residues. CDR1 DFQATT and CDR2 SNEGSKA come from the germline V gene (reference sequence). CDR3 amino acids: CTRRTLQETQYF. The CDR3 nucleotides are TGCACTCGGAGGACACTGCAAGAGACCCAGTACTTC.

This clonotype was recorded a few times. This chain connects TRBV29-1 to TRBJ1-1, with 9 bases fitting TRBD1. V trimming: 7 bases; J trimming: 10 bases; junction bases outside the gene matches: 7. This CDR3 region has 11 residues. Per germline, CDR1 SQVTM and CDR2 ANQGSEA. The CDR3 DNA reads as TGCAGCGCGACAGGGGGGAAGATAGCTTTCTTT. It translates to CSATGGKIAFF.

This clonotype was seen a few times. The chain combines TRBV9 with TRBJ2-7; perhaps TRBD1 as D (5 bases). V lost 0 bases and J lost 4, with 11 bases in between. CDR3 length: 14 residues. Germline V gene sequence: CDR1 SGDLS, CDR2 YYNGEE. The CDR3: CASSVDGQGYEQYF. In DNA, the CDR3 is TGTGCCAGCAGCGTAGACGGTCAGGGTTACGAGCAGTACTTC.

The V and J genes are TRBV6-5 and TRBJ2-1; 9 bases line up with TRBD2. The CDR3 runs 15 residues. J gave up 5 bases and V 6 bases, and 8 bases lay outside the gene matches. The germline V gene has CDR1 MNHEY and CDR2 SVGAGI. The chain's CDR3 is CASSYASGRNNEQFF. The CDR3, as DNA: TGTGCCAGCAGCTATGCCAGCGGGAGGAACAATGAGCAGTTCTTC.

The CDR3, as DNA: TGCAGTGCTACTCCTAGCGGGAGAAAAGAGACCCAGTACTTC. Its translation: CSATPSGRKETQYF. This chain links TRBV20-1 with TRBJ2-5; TRBD2 agrees at 10 bases. CDR3 length equals 14 residues. CDR1 DFQATT and CDR2 SNEGSKA come from the germline V gene (reference sequence). The ends lost 4 bases at V and 3 bases at J; junction bases unmatched: 5.

This clonotype was seen only a few times. The J gene is TRBJ2-7, the V gene TRBV20-1; a possible D gene is TRBD2 (6 bases). Germline-derived CDR1 and CDR2 are DFQATT and SNEGSKA (reference sequence). Trimming took off 6 bases at V and 5 bases at J, with 11 bases between the two ends. This CDR3 has 11 residues. The CDR3 loop reads CSASGLNEQYF. CDR3 DNA: TGCAGTGCCTCGGGACTTAACGAGCAGTACTTC.

This clonotype was seen only a few times. This rearrangement joins TRBV25-1 to TRBJ1-2; D gene unclear. CDR3 size: 11 residues. The V and J ends lost 7 bases and 8 bases respectively, with 11 bases between them. In germline, CDR1 is MGHDK, CDR2 SYGVNS. CDR3 in DNA: TGTGCCAGCACCGATGATTACGGCTACACCTTC. Protein sequence: CASTDDYGYTF.

The sample holds a few counts of this clonotype. At one end the junction does not follow the germline gene, possibly because of a read error. The chain combines TRBV6-1 with TRBJ2-2; D is perhaps TRBD2 (6 bases). The CDR3 spans 12 residues. Germline lookup yields CDR1 MNHNS and CDR2 SASEGT. The CDR3 is CASSDRDWERFF. DNA of the CDR3: TGTGCCAGCAGTGACCGGGACTGGGAGCGGTTTTTT.